Listed below are T cell receptor beta chains from one sample, sequenced in a study of siplizumab effects on memory and regulatory T cells. The method was immunoSEQ multiplex PCR; TCRdb's version includes in-frame clones alone and lacks a portion of them. The table includes 20,000 or so clones, about 45% detected once. These TCRs' antigens remain unknown. Source material: CFSE-low (dividing) CD4+ T cells sorted from an allogeneic mixed lymphocyte reaction. These receptors were taken from a human donor in good health; the cells came from an allogeneic mixed lymphocyte reaction. Some clones in this sample may be carry-over from other donors' samples. Both conserved end residues are part of each CDR3. D genes are given only for firm matches. For some rows the clone size is stated as once, few or many, or as a class when expanded; others skip it.

V gene,J gene,clone size,D gene,CDR3 protein,CDR3 DNA
TRBV19,TRBJ1-5,few,.,CASSTTGTGSQPQHF,TGTGCCAGTAGTACCACAGGTACCGGGAGTCAGCCCCAGCATTTT
TRBV6-6,TRBJ2-1,few,.,CATSGSSNEQFF,TGTGCCACCTCCGGGAGCTCGAATGAGCAGTTCTTC
TRBV27,TRBJ1-5,.,.,CASSRGGQSNQPQHF,TGTGCCAGCAGCCGGGGCGGACAGAGCAATCAGCCCCAGCATTTT
TRBV5-1,TRBJ2-1,.,.,CASSFAGVSYNEQFF,TGCGCCAGCAGCTTTGCAGGGGTCTCCTACAATGAGCAGTTCTTC
TRBV29-1,TRBJ1-2,.,.,CSVRAEGIYGYTF,TGCAGCGTTCGGGCGGAGGGGATCTATGGCTACACCTTC
TRBV15,TRBJ1-1,.,.,CATSREGNLNTEAFF,TGTGCCACCAGCAGAGAAGGGAATCTGAACACTGAAGCTTTCTTT
TRBV5-4,TRBJ1-2,few,TRBD1,CASSLDRGYGYTF,TGTGCCAGCAGCTTGGACAGGGGCTATGGCTACACCTTC
TRBV16,TRBJ1-2,.,.,CASSRQAGNYGYTF,TGTGCCAGCAGCCGCCAAGCCGGGAACTATGGCTACACCTTC
TRBV4-2,TRBJ2-3,.,TRBD2,CASSQGNSGGFTDTQYF,TGTGCCAGCAGCCAAGGGAACAGCGGGGGGTTCACAGATACGCAGTATTTT
TRBV6-5,TRBJ1-2,few,.,CASSYWGRSYGYTF,TGTGCCAGCAGTTACTGGGGGCGCAGCTATGGCTACACCTTC
TRBV6-1,TRBJ2-7,.,.,CASSVPRDSEQYF,TGTGCCAGCAGTGTCCCCCGGGACTCCGAGCAGTACTTC
TRBV5-1,TRBJ2-3,.,.,CASSLDHGQIRTDTQYF,TGCGCCAGCAGCTTGGATCACGGACAGATCCGCACAGATACGCAGTATTTT
TRBV4-1,TRBJ1-2,few,TRBD1,CASRPRTGGYGYTF,TGTGCCAGCAGACCCCGGACAGGTGGCTATGGCTACACCTTC
TRBV27,TRBJ2-7,few,TRBD2,CASSLGGIATYEQYF,TGTGCCAGCAGTCTGGGGGGGATTGCGACCTACGAGCAGTACTTC
TRBV10-2,TRBJ1-1,.,TRBD1,CASIGQGVATEAFF,TGCGCCAGCATAGGACAGGGGGTAGCCACTGAAGCTTTCTTT
TRBV5-4,TRBJ1-3,.,.,CASSLTGAGNTIYF,TGTGCCAGCAGCTTGACGGGGGCTGGAAACACCATATATTTT
TRBV6-6,TRBJ2-5,.,TRBD2,CASGREETQYF,TGTGCCAGCGGGAGGGAGGAGACCCAGTACTTC
TRBV27,TRBJ1-2,.,.,CASSLSLQPRYGYTF,TGTGCCAGCAGTTTATCGTTACAACCCCGGTATGGCTACACCTTC
TRBV2,TRBJ1-2,.,TRBD1,CASGTAYGYTF,TGTGCCAGCGGGACAGCATATGGCTACACCTTC
TRBV7-9,TRBJ1-3,.,.,CASSQRQEQSTIYF,TGTGCCAGCAGCCAAAGACAGGAACAGAGCACCATATATTTT
TRBV4-2,TRBJ2-5,.,TRBD1,CASSQGGGTGSSETQYF,TGTGCCAGCAGCCAAGGGGGGGGGACAGGGTCCTCAGAGACCCAGTACTTC
TRBV6-1,TRBJ1-4,.,TRBD1,CASRRTGVEKLFF,TGTGCCAGCAGGAGGACAGGGGTCGAAAAACTGTTTTTT
TRBV6-5,TRBJ1-6,medium-sized,.,CASRRGGMNSPLHF,TGTGCCAGCAGGAGGGGGGGGATGAATTCACCCCTCCACTTT
TRBV6-1,TRBJ1-5,few,.,CASSRQALLNQPQHF,TGTGCCAGCAGTCGACAGGCCCTCCTTAATCAGCCCCAGCATTTT
TRBV6-5,TRBJ1-4,few,.,CASSYTWATNEKLFF,TGTGCCAGCAGTTACACCTGGGCGACTAATGAAAAACTGTTTTTT
TRBV5-1,TRBJ2-7,few,TRBD2,CASRTLAGSYEQYF,TGCGCCAGCAGAACTCTAGCGGGCTCCTACGAGCAGTACTTC
TRBV6-5,TRBJ1-6,once,TRBD1,CASRPSWTGLSPLHF,TGTGCCAGCAGACCCTCCTGGACAGGGTTGTCACCCCTCCACTTT
TRBV2,TRBJ2-2,medium-sized,.,CASSFRAPRVTGELFF,TGTGCCAGCAGCTTCCGGGCCCCCAGAGTGACCGGGGAGCTGTTTTTT
TRBV27,TRBJ2-7,.,.,CASITPPLGSSYEQYF,TGTGCCAGCATAACCCCCCCCCTCGGAAGCTCCTACGAGCAGTACTTC
TRBV6-6,TRBJ2-5,.,TRBD2,CASSYVLAGGETQYF,TGTGCCAGCAGTTACGTGCTAGCGGGAGGAGAGACCCAGTACTTC
TRBV7-9,TRBJ2-1,.,TRBD2,CASSSGLAGGREQFF,TGTGCCAGCAGCTCAGGACTAGCGGGAGGGCGTGAGCAGTTCTTC
TRBV5-1,TRBJ2-7,.,TRBD2,CASSLGQGLAGVGEQYF,TGCGCCAGCAGCTTGGGACAGGGGCTAGCGGGAGTGGGAGAGCAGTACTTC
TRBV7-6,TRBJ2-1,.,TRBD2,CASSFWTSGKNEQFF,TGTGCCAGCAGCTTTTGGACTAGCGGGAAAAATGAGCAGTTCTTC
TRBV18,TRBJ1-5,medium-sized,.,CASSEGGSSNQPQHF,TGTGCCAGCTCGGAGGGTGGCAGTTCGAATCAGCCCCAGCATTTT
TRBV6-5,TRBJ2-3,.,TRBD2,CASSPGLAGVTQYF,TGTGCCAGCAGCCCTGGCCTAGCGGGAGTGACGCAGTATTTT
TRBV2,TRBJ2-3,medium-sized,.,CASKQGSTDTQYF,TGTGCCAGCAAGCAAGGCAGCACAGATACGCAGTATTTT
TRBV6-6,TRBJ2-1,few,TRBD2,CASSAPGAGGYNEQFF,TGTGCCAGCAGCGCCCCGGGAGCGGGAGGTTACAATGAGCAGTTCTTC
TRBV10-3,TRBJ1-1,few,.,CAISDPNTEAFF,TGTGCCATCAGTGACCCGAACACTGAAGCTTTCTTT
TRBV9,TRBJ2-7,once,.,CASSVGQAISYEQYF,TGTGCCAGCAGCGTAGGACAGGCCATCTCCTACGAGCAGTACTTC
TRBV6-6,TRBJ2-7,once,.,CASSNPVRAYEQYF,TGTGCCAGCAGCAACCCCGTAAGAGCCTACGAGCAGTACTTC
TRBV21-1,TRBJ2-4,few,.,CASESTLGTSEAKNIQYF,TGTGCCAGCGAATCCACCCTCGGGACGAGTGAAGCCAAAAACATTCAGTACTTC
TRBV7-2,TRBJ1-2,.,TRBD1,CASSLISIGTERNTF,TGTGCCAGCAGCTTAATTTCAATAGGGACAGAGAGAAACACCTTC
TRBV11-2,TRBJ1-1,few,.,CASSLVQKDTEAFF,TGTGCCAGCAGCTTAGTTCAAAAAGACACTGAAGCTTTCTTT
TRBV11-2,TRBJ1-6,few,TRBD1,CASSLSTGFGSPLHF,TGTGCCAGCAGCCTTTCGACAGGGTTCGGTTCACCCCTCCACTTT
TRBV6-5,TRBJ1-1,.,.,CASNPGLGRSEAFF,TGTGCCAGCAACCCAGGACTTGGTAGGAGTGAAGCTTTCTTT
TRBV2,TRBJ2-1,.,.,CASTIGSGPYNEQFF,TGTGCCAGCACAATAGGGAGTGGTCCCTACAATGAGCAGTTCTTC
TRBV7-3,TRBJ1-1,.,.,CASSLRGWNTEAFF,TGTGCCAGCAGCTTAAGGGGATGGAACACTGAAGCTTTCTTT